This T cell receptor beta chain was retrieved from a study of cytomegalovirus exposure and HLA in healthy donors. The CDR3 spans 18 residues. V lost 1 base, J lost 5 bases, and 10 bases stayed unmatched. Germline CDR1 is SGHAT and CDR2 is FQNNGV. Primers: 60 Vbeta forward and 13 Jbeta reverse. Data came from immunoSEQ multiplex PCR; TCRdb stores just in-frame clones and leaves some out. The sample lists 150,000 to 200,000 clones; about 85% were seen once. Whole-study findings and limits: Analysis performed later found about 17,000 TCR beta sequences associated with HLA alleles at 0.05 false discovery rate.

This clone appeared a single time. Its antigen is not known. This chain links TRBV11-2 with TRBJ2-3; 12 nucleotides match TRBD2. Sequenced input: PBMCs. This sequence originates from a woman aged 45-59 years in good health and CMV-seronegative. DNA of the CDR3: TGTGCCAGCAGCTTAGGCCTCCTAGCGGGGGGGCCCAGAGATACGCAGTATTTT. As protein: CASSLGLLAGGPRDTQYF. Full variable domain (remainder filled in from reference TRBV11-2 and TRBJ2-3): EAGVAQSPRYKIIEKRQSVAFWCNPISGHATLYWYQQILGQGPKLLIQFQNNGVVDDSQLPKDRFSAERLKGVDSTLKIQPAKLEDSAVYLCASSLGLLAGGPRDTQYFGPGTRLTVL.